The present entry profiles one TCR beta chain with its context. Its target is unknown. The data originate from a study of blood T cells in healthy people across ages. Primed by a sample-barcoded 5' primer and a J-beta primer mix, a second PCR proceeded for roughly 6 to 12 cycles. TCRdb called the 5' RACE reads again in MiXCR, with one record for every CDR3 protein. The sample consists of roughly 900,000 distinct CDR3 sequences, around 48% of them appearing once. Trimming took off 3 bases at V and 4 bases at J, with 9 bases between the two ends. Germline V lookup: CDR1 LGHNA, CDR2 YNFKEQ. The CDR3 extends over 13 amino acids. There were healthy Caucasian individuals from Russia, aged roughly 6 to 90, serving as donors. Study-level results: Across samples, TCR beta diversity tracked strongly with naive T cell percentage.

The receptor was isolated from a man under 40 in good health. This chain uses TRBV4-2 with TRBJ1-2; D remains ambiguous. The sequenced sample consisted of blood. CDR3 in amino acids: CASSQFGSYGYTF. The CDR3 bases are TGTGCCAGCAGCCAGTTCGGGAGCTATGGCTACACCTTC.